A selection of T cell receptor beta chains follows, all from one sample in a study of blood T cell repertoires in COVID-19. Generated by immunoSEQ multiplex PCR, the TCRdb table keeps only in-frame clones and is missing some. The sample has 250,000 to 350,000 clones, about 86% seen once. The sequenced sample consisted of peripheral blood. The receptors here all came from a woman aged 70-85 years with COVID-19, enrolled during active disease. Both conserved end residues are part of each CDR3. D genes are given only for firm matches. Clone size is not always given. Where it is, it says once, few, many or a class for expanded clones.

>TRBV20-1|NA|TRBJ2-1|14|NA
TGCAGTGCTAGTGAAAGCGAGACTTACAATGAGCAGTTCTTC
CSASESETYNEQFF
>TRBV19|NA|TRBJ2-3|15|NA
TGTGCCAGTAGTAGCCGACAGGCGCGCACAGATACGCAGTATTTT
CASSSRQARTDTQYF
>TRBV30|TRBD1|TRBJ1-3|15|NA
TGTGCCTGGAGGACGGACAGGGCCTCTGGAAACACCATATATTTT
CAWRTDRASGNTIYF
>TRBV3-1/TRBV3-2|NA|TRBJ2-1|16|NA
TGTGCCAGCAGCCAATCAAAGCGAGGGATATACAATGAGCAGTTCTTC
CASSQSKRGIYNEQFF
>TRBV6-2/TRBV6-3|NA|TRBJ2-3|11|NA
TGTGCCAGCAGTCCCCGGGATACGCAGTATTTT
CASSPRDTQYF
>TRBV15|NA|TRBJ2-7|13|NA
TGTGCCACCTCACAGCGGGTCTCCTACGAGCAGTACTTC
CATSQRVSYEQYF
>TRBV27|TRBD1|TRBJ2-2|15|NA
TGTGCCAGCTCCGGAGGACAGGGATCCACCGGGGAGCTGTTTTTT
CASSGGQGSTGELFF
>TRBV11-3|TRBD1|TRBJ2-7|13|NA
TGTGCCAGCAGACGGACAGGGACCTACGAGCAGTACTTC
CASRRTGTYEQYF
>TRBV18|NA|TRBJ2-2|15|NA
TGTGCCAGCTCATCAACTTTCCAGAACACCGGGGAGCTGTTTTTT
CASSSTFQNTGELFF
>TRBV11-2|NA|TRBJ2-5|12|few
TGTGCCAGCAGCATACAGGGTAGGACCCAGTACTTC
CASSIQGRTQYF
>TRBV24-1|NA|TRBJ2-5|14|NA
TGTGCCACCAGTGATGCGGTTCTCCTAGAGACCCAGTACTTC
CATSDAVLLETQYF
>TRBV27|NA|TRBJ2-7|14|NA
TGTGCCAGCAGTTGGGACTCGACCTCCTACGAGCAGTACTTC
CASSWDSTSYEQYF
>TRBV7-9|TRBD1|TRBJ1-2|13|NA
TGTGCCAGCAGCTTTGGGGACAGCTATGGCTACACCTTC
CASSFGDSYGYTF
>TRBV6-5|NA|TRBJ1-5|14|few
TGTGCCAGCTTAAGGGACTCTAGCAATCAGCCCCAGCATTTT
CASLRDSSNQPQHF
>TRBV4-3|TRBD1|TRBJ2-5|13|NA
TGCGCCAGCAGCCAAGACCGACAGGGGACCCAGTACTTC
CASSQDRQGTQYF
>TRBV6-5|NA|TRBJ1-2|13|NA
TGTGCCAGCGGACTCTTTAGGGACTATGGCTACACCTTC
CASGLFRDYGYTF
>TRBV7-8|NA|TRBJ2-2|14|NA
TGTGCCAGCACCAGGACTGAGAACACCGGGGAGCTGTTTTTT
CASTRTENTGELFF
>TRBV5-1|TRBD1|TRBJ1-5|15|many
TGCGCCAGCAGCCCGGATCCGACAGGGACTCAGCCCCAGCATTTT
CASSPDPTGTQPQHF
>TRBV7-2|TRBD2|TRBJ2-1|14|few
TGTGCCAGCAGCTTCGGGGCGGGGGGGGGTGAGCAGTTCTTC
CASSFGAGGGEQFF
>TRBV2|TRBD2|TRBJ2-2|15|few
TGTGCCAGCAGGGGGACTAGCGCCGACGGCGGGGAGCTGTTTTTT
CASRGTSADGGELFF
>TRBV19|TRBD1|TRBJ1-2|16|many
TGTGCCAGTAGTCCACTTACGGACAGGGGAATATGGGGCTACACCTTC
CASSPLTDRGIWGYTF
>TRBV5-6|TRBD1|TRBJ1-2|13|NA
TGTGCCAGCAGCTTCTTCACAGGGGGAGGCTACACCTTC
CASSFFTGGGYTF
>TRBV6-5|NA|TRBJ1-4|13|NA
TGTGCCAGCTATCGCCCCGGGAGGGGGGGACTGTTTTTT
CASYRPGRGGLFF
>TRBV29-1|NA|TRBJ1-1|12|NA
TGCAGCGTTGGGCACCAGAACACTGAAGCTTTCTTT
CSVGHQNTEAFF
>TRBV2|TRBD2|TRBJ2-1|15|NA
TGTGCCAGCCAATCGACTAGCGGGGGAAACAATGAGCAGTTCTTC
CASQSTSGGNNEQFF
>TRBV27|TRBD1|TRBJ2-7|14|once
TGTGCCAGCAGTTTGGGACAGGGGTGGGTCGAGCAGTGCTTC
CASSLGQGWVEQCF
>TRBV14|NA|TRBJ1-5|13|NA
TGTGCCAGCAGCCAAGATCCGTCCCAGCCCCAGCATTTT
CASSQDPSQPQHF
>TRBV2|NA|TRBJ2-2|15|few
TGTGCCAGCATCGAGAGGGGGGGTGACACCGGGGAGCTGTTTTTT
CASIERGGDTGELFF
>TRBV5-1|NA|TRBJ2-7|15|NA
TGCGCCAGCACCTCACAGTTACCAAGCTCCTACGAGCAGTACTTC
CASTSQLPSSYEQYF
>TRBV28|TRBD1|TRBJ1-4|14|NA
TGTGCCAGCTCAGGGGGCTTGGCTAATGAAAAACTGTTTTTT
CASSGGLANEKLFF
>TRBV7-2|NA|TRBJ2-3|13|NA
TGTGCCAGCAGCCAGGACCTTTCTAGCCCGCAGTATTTT
CASSQDLSSPQYF
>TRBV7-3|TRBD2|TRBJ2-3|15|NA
TGTGCCAGCAGCTTAAGTAGCGGGGAGGCAGATACGCAGTATTTT
CASSLSSGEADTQYF
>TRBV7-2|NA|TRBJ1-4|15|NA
TGTGCCAGCAGCTCACACAGAGCAACTAATGAAAAACTGTTTTTT
CASSSHRATNEKLFF
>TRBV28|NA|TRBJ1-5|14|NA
TGTGCCAGCAGTTTGTCCCTCGGCAATCAGCCCCAGCATTTT
CASSLSLGNQPQHF
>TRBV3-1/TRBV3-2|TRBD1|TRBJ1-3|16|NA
TGTGCCAGCAGCCGCAAACCCGGGACAGCCGGAAACACCATATATTTT
CASSRKPGTAGNTIYF
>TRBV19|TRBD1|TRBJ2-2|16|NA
TGTGCCAGTAGGAATCCGGGACAGGGATTAGCCGGGGAGCTGTTTTTT
CASRNPGQGLAGELFF
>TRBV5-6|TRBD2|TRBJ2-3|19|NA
TGTGCCAGCAGCCCAGTGAGATTACTAGCGGGGGCTGGCACAGATACGCAGTATTTT
CASSPVRLLAGAGTDTQYF
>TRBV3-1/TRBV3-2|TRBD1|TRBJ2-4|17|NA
TGTGCCAGCAGCCAAGCAGGGGACAGGGTGGACAAAAACATTCAGTACTTC
CASSQAGDRVDKNIQYF
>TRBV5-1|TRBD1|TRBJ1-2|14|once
TGCGCCAGCAGTATGGGACAGGGGAATTATGGCTACACCTTC
CASSMGQGNYGYTF
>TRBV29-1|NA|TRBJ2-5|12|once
TGCAGCGTGGAACAGGTCAGGGGGACCCAGTACTTC
CSVEQVRGTQYF